This is a list of T cell receptor beta chains from one sample in a study of cytomegalovirus exposure and HLA in healthy donors. Sequencing used immunoSEQ multiplex PCR; TCRdb keeps in-frame clones, though not all of them. The repertoire holds fewer than 400,000 clones, with more than 80% as singletons. The sequencing sample was made of PBMCs. The receptors derive from a woman between 18 and 29 years old in good health and CMV-seronegative. CDR3s include the opening cysteine and the closing phenylalanine or tryptophan. Fields, in order: D gene, clone size, V gene, J gene, CDR3 length, CDR3 protein, CDR3 DNA. D genes are given only for firm matches. Clone size is shown for a subset of rows, as once, few, many or a class of expanded clone.

>TRBD1|NA|TRBV27|TRBJ2-1|13
CASSSGQGFEQFF
TGTGCCAGCAGTTCAGGACAGGGATTTGAGCAGTTCTTC
>TRBD1|NA|TRBV28|TRBJ1-4|15
CASSLSGQGAEKLFF
TGTGCCAGCAGTTTATCGGGACAGGGGGCGGAAAAACTGTTTTTT
>TRBD2|NA|TRBV5-1|TRBJ2-3|17
CASSTGTSGPSTDTQYF
TGCGCCAGCAGCACCGGGACTAGCGGCCCTAGCACAGATACGCAGTATTTT
>TRBD1|NA|TRBV19|TRBJ1-1|15
CASSINRGRDTEAFF
TGTGCCAGTAGTATAAACAGGGGGCGCGACACTGAAGCTTTCTTT
>NA|NA|TRBV5-6|TRBJ2-7|15
CASSLALASASEQYF
TGTGCCAGCAGCTTGGCTCTAGCATCAGCTTCCGAGCAGTACTTC
>TRBD1|NA|TRBV14|TRBJ2-2|15
CASSLLGQLSGELFF
TGTGCCAGCAGCCTCCTGGGACAGTTGTCCGGGGAGCTGTTTTTT
>NA|NA|TRBV7-3|TRBJ2-1|13
CASSLGVDNEQFF
TGTGCCAGCAGCCTAGGGGTGGACAATGAGCAGTTCTTC
>TRBD1|NA|TRBV29-1|TRBJ2-5|12
CSVGDRGETQYF
TGCAGCGTGGGGGACAGGGGAGAGACCCAGTACTTC
>NA|NA|TRBV5-6|TRBJ2-1|16
CASSLWVQQIYNEQFF
TGTGCCAGCAGCTTGTGGGTACAGCAAATCTACAATGAGCAGTTCTTC
>NA|NA|TRBV13|TRBJ2-1|13
CASSLEQGPEQFF
TGTGCCAGCAGCTTAGAGCAGGGGCCTGAGCAGTTCTTC
>NA|NA|TRBV6-5|TRBJ1-1|15
CASSKTYPPQGGAFF
TGTGCCAGCAGCAAAACTTACCCCCCCCAAGGGGGAGCTTTCTTT
>NA|NA|TRBV7-6|TRBJ1-5|14
CASSLGGENQPQHF
TGTGCCAGCAGCTTAGGCGGGGAAAATCAGCCCCAGCATTTT
>NA|NA|TRBV14|TRBJ2-1|13
CASSQGLVLEQFF
TGTGCCAGCAGCCAAGGACTAGTTCTTGAGCAGTTCTTC
>TRBD1|NA|TRBV7-2|TRBJ1-1|16
CASSLGGQGMNTEAFF
TGTGCCAGCAGCTTAGGGGGACAGGGGATGAACACTGAAGCTTTCTTT
>NA|NA|TRBV27|TRBJ2-1|14
CASSLARSYNEQFF
TGTGCCAGCAGCCTAGCGAGATCCTACAATGAGCAGTTCTTC
>TRBD2|once|TRBV7-3|TRBJ2-1|14
CASSPLAGVNEQFF
TGTGCCAGCAGCCCTCTAGCGGGAGTCAATGAGCAGTTCTTC